These 18 T cell receptor beta chains were sequenced from one sample in a study of CD8+ T cells in alopecia areata. As the sequencing template, cDNA was produced by extracting RNA and reverse transcribing it. TCRdb keeps only in-frame clones here, not all; method: immunoSEQ multiplex PCR. This sample carries about 290,000 clones, 58% of them seen once, and the ten largest clones take less than 2%. Noted treatment: oral pan-JAK inhibitor, 5-10 mg twice daily. The sample consisted of CD4+ T cells sorted from blood, taken at week 24, from a patient treated with tofacitinib. The receptors derive from a human donor with alopecia areata.

The chain has TRBV30 and TRBJ1-5; the D gene is possibly TRBD1 (6 bases). The V gene lost 4 bases and the J gene lost 3 bases, with 16 bases spanning the gap. The CDR3 has 15 amino acids. CDR1 and CDR2 from the germline V gene are GTSNPN and SVGIG (reference sequence). CDR3 nucleotides: TGTGCCTGGACCCAACCCGGACAGCTCAATCAGCCCCAGCATTTT. This sequence encodes CAWTQPGQLNQPQHF.

This clone was seen more than once but under ten times. This chain joins TRBV2 and TRBJ2-7; either TRBD1 or TRBD2 may supply D (5 bases each). This CDR3 has 15 amino acids. V was pared by 5 bases and J by 2 bases, with 16 bases between. Germline V gene data show CDR1 as SNHLY and CDR2 as FYNNEI. This chain's CDR3 is CASSIRDGSAYEQYF. In DNA form, the CDR3 reads TGTGCCAGCAGTATCCGGGACGGTAGCGCCTACGAGCAGTACTTC.

The chain recombines TRBV5-6 with TRBJ1-2; D remains ambiguous. The germline gives CDR1 SGHDT, CDR2 YYEEEE. Trimming removed 3 bases from V and 8 bases from J, with 17 bases in between. This CDR3 is built from 14 residues. The chain's CDR3 is CASSSGLESWGYTF. The DNA for the CDR3 is TGTGCCAGCAGCTCAGGACTGGAGTCGTGGGGCTACACCTTC.

The chain carries TRBV6-5 and TRBJ2-7; no definite D call. Trimming took off 6 bases at V and 1 base at J, with 4 bases between the two ends. This CDR3 contains 11 residues. Germline assignment: CDR1 MNHEY and CDR2 SVGAGI. The chain's CDR3 is CASRGSYEQYF. As DNA, the CDR3 is TGTGCCAGCAGGGGATCCTACGAGCAGTACTTC.

The chain combines TRBV29-1 with TRBJ2-1; the D gene is possibly TRBD1 (5 bases). Germline V gives CDR1 SQVTM, CDR2 ANQGSEA. CDR3 length: 12 amino acids. V lost 4 bases and J lost 4, with 8 bases in between. The CDR3 sequence: CSVGDRYNEQFF. The CDR3 DNA reads as TGCAGCGTTGGTGACAGATACAATGAGCAGTTCTTC.

This clone turned up a few times. The CDR3 spells CASSSGTASPLHF. The CDR3 DNA follows: TGTGCCAGCAGCTCTGGGACAGCCTCACCCCTCCACTTT. The chain combines TRBV7-3 with TRBJ1-6; 7 nucleotides align to TRBD1. Germline-derived CDR1 and CDR2 are SGHTA and FQGTGA. Trimming at V came to 4 bases and at J to 10 bases, leaving 4 bases not matched to a gene. There are 13 residues in the CDR3.

This chain uses TRBV9 with TRBJ1-1, with D possibly TRBD1 on 5 matching bases. The CDR3 sequence is 13 residues long. V was pared by 1 base and J by 8 bases, with 12 bases between. The germline CDR1 and CDR2 sequences are SGDLS and YYNGEE. The CDR3 loop reads CASSVSSRAEAFF. The CDR3 nucleotides read TGTGCCAGCAGCGTAAGTTCCAGGGCGGAAGCTTTCTTT.

The gene calls are TRBV27 and TRBJ1-6; the D is unclear. The CDR3 spans 14 residues. Trimming cost V 5 bases and J 5 bases, with 10 bases left between them. Germline values: CDR1 MNHEY, CDR2 SMNVEV (reference sequence). The CDR3 spells CASSIGRHNSPLHF. The CDR3 nucleotides read TGTGCCAGCAGTATAGGGAGGCATAATTCACCCCTCCACTTT.

The gene calls are TRBV5-1 and TRBJ2-7; D is possibly TRBD1 (6 bases). Trimming shortened V by 3 bases and J by 0 bases, and 19 bases separated the two germline ends. The CDR3 totals 17 residues. CDR1 and CDR2 (germline): SGHRS, YFSETQ. The CDR3 DNA reads as TGCGCCAGCAGCTCCTCCTGGGGGCCAAGGAGCTCCTACGAGCAGTACTTC. Its translation is CASSSSWGPRSSYEQYF.

The V gene is TRBV10-3, the J gene TRBJ2-7; unclear D gene. V gave up 8 bases and J gave up 6 bases, with 14 bases separating them. Germline V gene data show CDR1 as ENHRY and CDR2 as SYGVKD. The CDR3 loop spans 12 amino acids. CDR3 sequence reads: CAIRRPGSEQYF. The CDR3 region has the DNA TGTGCCATCCGCCGGCCGGGCAGCGAGCAGTACTTC.

The chain combines TRBV30 with TRBJ1-1; D is uncertain. Looked up from germline, CDR1 is GTSNPN and CDR2 is SVGIG (reference sequence). Trimming stripped 7 bases from V and 5 bases from J, with 11 bases between. CDR3 length equals 11 residues. The CDR3 coding sequence is TGTGCCTCACTAGAGAGGACTGAAGCTTTCTTT. Translating it yields CASLERTEAFF.

The J gene is TRBJ2-6, the V gene TRBV27; D is ambiguous. The V gene's germline CDR1 is MNHEY and CDR2 SMNVEV (reference sequence). V was shortened by 5 bases and J by 1 base, with 9 bases between the two germline ends. The CDR3 runs to 15 residues. The DNA for the CDR3 is TGTGCCAGCAGTCTCAGACGATCTGGGGCCAACGTCCTGACTTTC. Its protein product is CASSLRRSGANVLTF.

This clone has more than one count but fewer than ten. The J gene is TRBJ1-6, the V gene TRBV4-2, with TRBD1 matching 11 bases. V lost 1 base to trimming and J lost 6 bases; unmatched junction nucleotides: 8. The CDR3 loop spans 18 amino acids. Germline V gene lookup returns CDR1 LGHNA and CDR2 YNFKEQ. DNA for the CDR3: TGTGCCAGCAGCCAAGGGACAGGGGGCCGGTTGAGTAATTCACCCCTCCACTTT. Protein sequence: CASSQGTGGRLSNSPLHF.

This clone was seen more than once but under ten times. V and J are TRBV28 and TRBJ1-1; D gene uncertain. The CDR3 is 13 amino acids. With 5 bases removed from V and 1 base from J, the gap between germline ends came to 8 bases. Germline CDR1 and CDR2: MDHEN and SYDVKM. The CDR3 DNA sequence: TGTGCCAGCAGTGAGGACGGGAACACTGAAGCTTTCTTT. This translates into CASSEDGNTEAFF.

The V and J genes are TRBV4-2 and TRBJ2-1; 8 bases line up with TRBD2. Germline CDR1 reads LGHNA; CDR2 reads YNFKEQ. V lost 4 bases, J lost 6 bases, and 8 bases stayed unmatched. CDR3 length: 15 amino acids. Here the CDR3 DNA reads TGTGCCAGCAGCCGCCGGGTCGCGGGGGGCAATGAGCAGTTCTTC. Its protein is CASSRRVAGGNEQFF.

This chain joins TRBV25-1 and TRBJ2-5; 8 nucleotides agree with TRBD1. The V gene's germline CDR1 is MGHDK and CDR2 SYGVNS. The V gene end was trimmed by 0 bases and the J gene end by 1 base; junction bases not matched to a gene: 4. This CDR3 region has 16 residues. The CDR3 DNA reads as TGTGCCAGCAGTGAATATAAAACAGGGGGCCAAGAGACCCAGTACTTC. Encoded protein: CASSEYKTGGQETQYF.

This clone was seen just once. This rearrangement joins TRBV29-1 to TRBJ1-5, with a possible D match to TRBD1 (6 bases). The germline CDR1 and CDR2 sequences are SQVTM and ANQGSEA. Trimming took off 0 bases at V and 9 bases at J, with 12 bases between the two ends. The CDR3 loop spans 13 amino acids. CDR3 in DNA: TGCAGCGTTGAAGATGGAGAAGGGGGGCCCCAGCATTTT. It is translated as CSVEDGEGGPQHF.

This sequence joins TRBV18 and TRBJ1-6, with TRBD1 matching 9 bases. V shed 3 bases, J shed 3 bases, and the junction held 0 bases outside the gene matches. This CDR3 contains 15 residues. The germline V gene has CDR1 KGHSH and CDR2 LQKENI. The CDR3 spells CASSPGQGYNSPLHF. The CDR3 coding sequence is TGTGCCAGCTCACCGGGACAGGGCTATAATTCACCCCTCCACTTT. The whole variable domain, remainder taken from reference TRBV18 and TRBJ1-6, is NAGVMQNPRHLVRRRGQEARLRCSPMKGHSHVYWYRQLPEEGLKFMVYLQKENIIDESGMPKERFSAEFPKEGPSILRIQQVVRGDSAAYFCASSPGQGYNSPLHFGNGTRLTVT.